This passage covers 13 T cell receptor beta chains from one sample sequenced in a study of blood T cell repertoires in COVID-19. Here immunoSEQ multiplex PCR was the method, and the copy in TCRdb shows in-frame clones only, minus some. Altogether fewer than 350,000 clones are present, about nine tenths being singletons, with the ten largest covering around a tenth. Sequences were obtained from PBMCs or T cells enriched from blood (not recorded which). The origin of the receptors is a middle-aged woman who had recovered from COVID-19.

The chain uses TRBV10-1 and TRBJ2-1, with 14 bases aligning to TRBD2. The CDR3 length is 16 residues. The junction had 3 bases not matched to a gene; V was cut back by 0 bases and J by 8 bases. Germline CDR1 is WNHNN and CDR2 is SYGVQD (reference sequence). The CDR3 DNA follows: TGCGCCAGCAGTGAGTCGACTAGCGGGGGGGCGGATGAGCAGTTCTTC. This sequence encodes CASSESTSGGADEQFF.

The chain uses TRBV25-1 and TRBJ1-5, with 9 bases fitting TRBD1. Germline CDR1 and CDR2: MGHDK and SYGVNS. The CDR3 sequence is 14 residues long. The junction had 6 bases not matched to a gene; V was cut back by 5 bases and J by 7 bases. This CDR3 is CASSRTGDVQPQHF. CDR3 sequence (DNA): TGTGCCAGCAGTCGGACAGGGGATGTACAGCCCCAGCATTTT.

The CDR3 loop is CASSQDGGQPQHF. CDR3 in DNA: TGTGCCAGCAGCCAGGATGGAGGGCAGCCCCAGCATTTT. The rearrangement uses TRBV7-8 and TRBJ1-5; D is unresolved. This CDR3 is 13 amino acids long. V lost 5 bases and J 7 bases, leaving 12 bases between the germline ends. CDR1 and CDR2 from the germline V gene are SGHVS and FQNEAQ.

This sequence joins TRBV19 and TRBJ2-5; TRBD1 agrees at 9 bases. The CDR3 spans 15 residues. The junction had 7 bases not matched to a gene; V was cut back by 3 bases and J by 5 bases. Germline V CDR1 and CDR2: LNHDA, SQIVND (reference sequence). CDR3 region: CASSISTGGIETQYF. The CDR3 nucleotides read TGTGCCAGTAGTATTTCGACAGGGGGGATTGAGACCCAGTACTTC. Full variable domain (outside the CDR3, taken from reference TRBV19 and TRBJ2-5): DGGITQSPKYLFRKEGQNVTLSCEQNLNHDAMYWYRQDPGQGLRLIYYSQIVNDFQKGDIAEGYSVSREKKESFPLTVTSAQKNPTAFYLCASSISTGGIETQYFGPGTRLLVL.

This clone was found a few times. This sample includes further DNA sequences coding for the same CDR3. In nucleotides, the CDR3 is TGTGCCAGCAGTGAACGTGGGACTAGCAGTTACAATGAGCAGTTCTTC. This codes for CASSERGTSSYNEQFF. This chain joins TRBV2 and TRBJ2-1, with 9 bases that match TRBD2. The germline gives CDR1 SNHLY, CDR2 FYNNEI. The CDR3 totals 16 residues. Germline trimming cut 2 bases from V and 4 bases from J; bases unmatched to any gene: 6. Looking up the rest from reference TRBV2 and TRBJ2-1 gives the full variable domain: EPEVTQTPSHQVTQMGQEVILRCVPISNHLYFYWYRQILGQKVEFLVSFYNNEISEKSEIFDDQFSVERPDGSNFTLKIRSTKLEDSAMYFCASSERGTSSYNEQFFGPGTRLTVL.

The chain is built from TRBV3-1 (or the pseudogene TRBV3-2) and TRBJ1-5, with D possibly being TRBD1 (5 bases). From germline, CDR1 is LGHDT and CDR2 YNNKEL (reference sequence). The CDR3 spans 15 residues. V lost 2 bases, J lost 7 bases, and 15 bases lay in between. The CDR3 spells CASSQSGREDQPQHF. CDR3 nucleotide sequence: TGTGCCAGCAGCCAATCTGGCAGGGAGGACCAGCCCCAGCATTTT.

This clone occurred once. The V call is TRBV18, the J call TRBJ1-4; D unclear. CDR1 and CDR2 (germline): KGHSH, LQKENI. The CDR3 extends over 14 amino acids. V was trimmed by 5 bases and J by 8 bases, leaving 15 bases between them. DNA of the CDR3: TGTGCCAGCTCATCAAACGGGTCTGGGGAAAAACTGTTTTTT. Amino acid sequence: CASSSNGSGEKLFF.

The DNA for the CDR3 is TGTGCCAGCAGCTCCCGGACAGGGGGCGGTACCGGGGAGCTGTTTTTT. Protein product: CASSSRTGGGTGELFF. The chain employs TRBV11-3 and TRBJ2-2; 11 nucleotides line up with TRBD1. The germline V gene has CDR1 SGHNT and CDR2 YENEEA. The length of the CDR3 is 16 residues. V was pared by 4 bases and J by 5 bases, with 6 bases of the junction left unmatched.

There are a few counts of this clone. This chain joins TRBV4-3 and TRBJ1-5; the D gene is possibly TRBD1 (6 bases). Germline V lookup: CDR1 LGHNA, CDR2 YSLEER. This CDR3 has 15 residues. Trimming cost V 3 bases and J 3 bases, with 12 bases left between them. For the CDR3, the DNA is TGCGCCAGCAGCCAGACCACAGGGAACAATCAGCCCCAGCATTTT. Its translation: CASSQTTGNNQPQHF.

The chain uses TRBV19 and TRBJ1-4, with 7 positions matching TRBD1. Germline CDR1 reads LNHDA; CDR2 reads SQIVND (reference sequence). With V trimmed by 5 bases and J by 4 bases, 13 bases remained unmatched. The CDR3 extends over 17 amino acids. This CDR3 reads CASSPSGARTGNEKLFF. CDR3 in DNA: TGTGCCAGTAGTCCTAGCGGGGCTAGGACAGGTAATGAAAAACTGTTTTTT. The full variable domain, rest sourced from reference TRBV19 and TRBJ1-4, is DGGITQSPKYLFRKEGQNVTLSCEQNLNHDAMYWYRQDPGQGLRLIYYSQIVNDFQKGDIAEGYSVSREKKESFPLTVTSAQKNPTAFYLCASSPSGARTGNEKLFFGSGTQLSVL.

This chain uses TRBV27 with TRBJ1-1; 9 bases map to TRBD1. The CDR3 loop spans 17 amino acids. The junction had 13 bases not matched to a gene; V was cut back by 7 bases and J by 1 base. CDR1 is MNHEY and CDR2 is SMNVEV in the germline V gene (reference sequence). CDR3 nucleotide sequence: TGTGCCAGCATCTTAACAGGGGGCCTCAAAGGGAACACTGAAGCTTTCTTT. Its translation: CASILTGGLKGNTEAFF.

The chain carries TRBV19 and TRBJ2-7; TRBD2 matches 9 bases. This CDR3 has 15 amino acids. Germline assignment: CDR1 LNHDA and CDR2 SQIVND (reference sequence). With 5 bases clipped from V and 0 bases from J, the junction kept 5 bases outside the gene matches. This chain's CDR3 is CASSPLAGSSYEQYF. In DNA, the CDR3 is TGTGCCAGTAGTCCACTAGCGGGTAGCTCCTACGAGCAGTACTTC.

This chain connects TRBV6-5 to TRBJ2-1, with TRBD2 matching 12 bases. The CDR3 totals 16 residues. V shed 2 bases and J 6 bases; nucleotides not matched to a gene: 5. Germline V gene lookup returns CDR1 MNHEY and CDR2 SVGAGI. In DNA form, the CDR3 reads TGTGCCAGCAGTTACCCGACTAGCGGGAGTATCAATGAGCAGTTCTTC. Its protein is CASSYPTSGSINEQFF.